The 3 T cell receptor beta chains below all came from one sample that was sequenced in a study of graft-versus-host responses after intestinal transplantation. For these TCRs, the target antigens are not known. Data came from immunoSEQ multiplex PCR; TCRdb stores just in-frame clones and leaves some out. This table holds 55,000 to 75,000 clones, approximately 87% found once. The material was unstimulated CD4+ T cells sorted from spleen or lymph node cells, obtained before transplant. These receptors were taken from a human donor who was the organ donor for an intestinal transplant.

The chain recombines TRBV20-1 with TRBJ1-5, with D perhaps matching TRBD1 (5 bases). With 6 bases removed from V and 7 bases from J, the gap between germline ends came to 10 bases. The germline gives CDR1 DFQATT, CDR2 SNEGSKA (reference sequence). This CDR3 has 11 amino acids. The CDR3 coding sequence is TGCAGTGCCCCAAGGGGACAGCCCCAGCATTTT. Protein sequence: CSAPRGQPQHF.

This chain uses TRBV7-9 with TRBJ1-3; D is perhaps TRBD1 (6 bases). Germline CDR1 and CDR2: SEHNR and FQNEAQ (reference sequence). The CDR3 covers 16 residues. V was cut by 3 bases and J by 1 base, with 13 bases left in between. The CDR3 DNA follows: TGTGCCAGCAGCTTCGGACAGTCCGTATCTGGAAACACCATATATTTT. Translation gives CASSFGQSVSGNTIYF.

DNA of the CDR3: TGTGCCAGCTCACCACCGAACAGATATGGCTACACCTTC. Its translation is CASSPPNRYGYTF. The J gene is TRBJ1-2, the V gene TRBV18; D uncertain. V lost 0 bases, J lost 5 bases, and 7 bases lay in between. The CDR3 extends over 13 amino acids. CDR1 and CDR2 (germline): KGHSH, LQKENI.